This record concerns one T cell receptor (beta chain) sequence. This clonotype was seen ten or more times. Its antigen is not yet known. No much larger clone is present one base from it, and per-base qualities are unavailable. The V and J ends are trimmed by 1 base and 2 bases, leaving 16 bases between them. Including the terminal cysteine and phenylalanine, the CDR3 comprises 17 residues. Only the CDR3 DNA stays, 51 bases, in frame from base 1. Via the germline V gene, CDR1 is MGHRA and CDR2 YSYEKL. Ficoll-Paque density gradient centrifugation was the method used to isolate PBMCs. These data are taken from a study of T-cell memory formation after mild COVID-19 (dated by TCRdb to the early 2020s). Broadly, across the study: TCR sequence clusters from the two donors were largely donor specific. Longitudinal TCRalpha and TCRbeta repertoire sequencing tracked T-cell clones expanding and contracting after mild COVID-19 in a couple of donors. Two young, previously healthy adult volunteers, one female and one male, were included in the cohort. Study-wide findings and limitations: From day 15 to 85, contracting clones showed balanced CD4/CD8 phenotypes, whereas a second wave of clones that expanded from day 15 to 37 leaned towards CD4+. The study included only a couple of mild cases, and larger cohorts that include severe cases with pre-infection samples were judged to be necessary. Contracting CD4+ clones were found mainly in CM and EM memory subsets, while CD8+ clones were enriched in EMRA. SARS-CoV-2 specificity was not confirmed for the second-wave clones peaking on day 37. The detection of some responding clones in pre-infection memory suggests that pre-existing cross-reactive memory T cells joined the SARS-CoV-2 response.

The run used an Illumina NovaSeq 6000. TCRalpha and TCRbeta cDNA libraries were built by 5'RACE with constant-segment primers, adding sample barcodes and unique molecular identifiers. RNA was extracted from every sample with Trizol reagent. Library amplification was performed in two PCR steps, and a second sample barcode and Illumina TruSeq adapters were introduced in the second step. The libraries were sequenced on an Illumina NovaSeq using 2 x 150 bp paired-end reads. The paper's processing steps were these. The reads were demultiplexed and collapsed into UMI-guided consensus sequences using migec v1.2.7. With mixcr v2.1.11, UMI consensuses were aligned to TRA and TRB V and J templates and assembled into clonotypes. Expanded or contracted clonotypes were those called significant by both edgeR and NoisET, with noise models trained on biological replicates. For edgeR calls, the cutoffs were a false discovery rate-adjusted p below 0.01 and a log2 fold-change threshold of 1. PCA with hierarchical clustering of max-normalized trajectories of the 1000 most abundant clonotypes was used as exploratory dynamics analysis. Separately sequenced CD4+ and CD8+ repertoires were used to assign a CD4 or CD8 phenotype to each responding clone. TCRdb handled the public reads itself, with Q25 trimming in fastp and clone calling in MiXCR, and kept productive beta chains. CDR3 protein duplicates are merged, each entry listing the most common genes and DNA. It is TCRdb's table, rather than the study itself, that gives the V and J calls and clone size. The table for this sample lists about 200,000 distinct CDR3 sequences; 9% to 10% of them were counted only once. Roughly 3.5% of the sample is in the top ten clones.

This receptor was obtained from a man younger than 35 who had mild COVID-19 (a few samples of this study predate the infection). The sample titles of this study are shuffled in the database, so cell type and time point are left out; the donor was told from shared clones. Source material: PBMCs or a T cell subset sorted from them (not recorded which). The chain couples TRBV4-1 to TRBJ2-3; the D match is possibly TRBD1 or TRBD2, with 6 bases aligned in each. At the DNA level, the sequence is TGCGCCAGCAGCCAAGCGGGGGCCTCCTTACTCACAGATACGCAGTATTTT. Translation gives CASSQAGASLLTDTQYF.